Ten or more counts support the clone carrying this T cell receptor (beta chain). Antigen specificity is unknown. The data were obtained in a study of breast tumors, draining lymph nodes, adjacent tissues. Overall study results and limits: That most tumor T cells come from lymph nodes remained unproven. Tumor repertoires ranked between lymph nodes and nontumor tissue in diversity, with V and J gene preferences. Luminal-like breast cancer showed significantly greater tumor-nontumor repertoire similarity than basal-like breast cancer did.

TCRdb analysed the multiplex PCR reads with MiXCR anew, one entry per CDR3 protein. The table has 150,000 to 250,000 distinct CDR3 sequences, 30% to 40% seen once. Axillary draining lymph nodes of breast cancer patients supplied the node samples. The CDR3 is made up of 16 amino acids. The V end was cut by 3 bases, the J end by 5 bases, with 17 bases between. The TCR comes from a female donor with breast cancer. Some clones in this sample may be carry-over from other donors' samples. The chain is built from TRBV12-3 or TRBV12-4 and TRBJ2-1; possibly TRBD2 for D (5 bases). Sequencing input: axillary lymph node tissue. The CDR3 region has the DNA TGTGCCAGCAGTTTCGGACTCCCGAAGGTCAACAATGAGCAGTTCTTC. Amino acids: CASSFGLPKVNNEQFF.